Listed below are T cell receptor beta chains from one sample, sequenced in a study of blood T cell repertoires in COVID-19. The assay was immunoSEQ multiplex PCR, and TCRdb's table has in-frame clones only and misses some. The sample holds 110,000 to 150,000 clones, 80% to 90% seen once. The specimen sequenced was peripheral blood. The receptors originated from a woman aged 55 to 70 with active COVID-19. CDR3s include the opening cysteine and the closing phenylalanine or tryptophan. D genes are given only for firm matches.

j_call v_call cdr3_length d_call cdr3_nt cdr3_aa
TRBJ2-6 TRBV3-1/TRBV3-2 18 . TGTGCCAGCAGCCAAGGAGGTGGCAGTCCCTCTGGGGCCAACGTCCTGACTTTC CASSQGGGSPSGANVLTF
TRBJ1-6 TRBV19 14 TRBD1 TGTGCCACATCCGGGACAGGGGGGTATTCACCCCTCCACTTT CATSGTGGYSPLHF
TRBJ1-4 TRBV30 17 . TGTGCCTGGAGTGTACCAATCGGGTCGTCAACTAATGAAAAACTGTTTTTT CAWSVPIGSSTNEKLFF
TRBJ2-7 TRBV18 20 TRBD1 TGTGCCAGCTCACCACTTGCACCCCGCTACCGGACAGGAACTACTGGCGAGCAGTACTTC CASSPLAPRYRTGTTGEQYF
TRBJ2-3 TRBV28 19 . TGTGCCAGCAGTTGGACTTATCAAGACTGGGCCTTGGGGACAGATACGCAGTATTTT CASSWTYQDWALGTDTQYF
TRBJ1-1 TRBV30 13 . TGTGCCTGGAGTGTGGCGGGGAACACTGAAGCTTTCTTT CAWSVAGNTEAFF
TRBJ2-1 TRBV5-1 14 . TGCGCCAGCAGGATTGAGCCTCCCTACAATGAGCAGTTCTTC CASRIEPPYNEQFF
TRBJ2-7 TRBV20-1 15 TRBD2 TGCAGTGCTAGTTCAATCAGCGGGGCGGGCTCCGAGCAGTACTTC CSASSISGAGSEQYF
TRBJ2-2 TRBV12-3/TRBV12-4 13 . TGTGCCAGCAAAACGGGGAACACCGGGGAGCTGTTTTTT CASKTGNTGELFF
TRBJ2-1 TRBV4-3 14 . TGCGCCAGCAGCCGTAGTGGAGGGTACAATGAGCAGTTCTTC CASSRSGGYNEQFF